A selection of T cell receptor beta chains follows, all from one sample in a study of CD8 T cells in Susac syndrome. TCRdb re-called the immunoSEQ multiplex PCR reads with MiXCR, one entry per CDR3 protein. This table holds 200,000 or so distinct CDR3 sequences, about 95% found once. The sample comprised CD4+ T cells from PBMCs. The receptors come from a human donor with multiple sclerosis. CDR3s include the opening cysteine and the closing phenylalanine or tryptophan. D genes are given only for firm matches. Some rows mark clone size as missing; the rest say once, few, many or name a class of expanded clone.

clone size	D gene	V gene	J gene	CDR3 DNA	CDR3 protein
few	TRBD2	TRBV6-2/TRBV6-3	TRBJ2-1	TGTGCCAGCAGTTACCGTCCGAGTAGCGGGGTGTTCTTC	CASSYRPSSGVFF
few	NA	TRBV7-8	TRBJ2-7	TGTGCCAGCAGCTTCGGCTTAGGAGGTTCCTACGAGCAGTACTTC	CASSFGLGGSYEQYF
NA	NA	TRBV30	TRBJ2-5	TGTGCCTGGAGTGTAGGACGAGTATACCAAGAGACCCAGTACTTC	CAWSVGRVYQETQYF
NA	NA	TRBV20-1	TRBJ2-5	TGCAGTGCTACAGGGACGACCCAAGAGACCCAGTACTTC	CSATGTTQETQYF
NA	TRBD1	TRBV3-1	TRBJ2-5	TGTGCCAGCAGCCAGAGAAGGGACAGGGGGCAGGAGACCCAGTACTTC	CASSQRRDRGQETQYF
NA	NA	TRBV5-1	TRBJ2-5	TGCGCCAGCAGCGTGGATGGACAGAGAGAGACCCAGTACTTC	CASSVDGQRETQYF
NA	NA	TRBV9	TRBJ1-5	TGTGCCAGCAGCGTAGAGGGGGGCAATCAGCCCCAGCATTTT	CASSVEGGNQPQHF
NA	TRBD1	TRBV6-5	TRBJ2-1	TGTGCCAGCGGGACAGGCCTAAATGAGCAGTTCTTC	CASGTGLNEQFF
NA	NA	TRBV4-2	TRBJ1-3	TGTGCCAGCAGCCAAGAACATGTCGTATCTGGAAACACCATATATTTT	CASSQEHVVSGNTIYF
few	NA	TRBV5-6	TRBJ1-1	TGTGCCAGCAGCTTGGTAACTGAAGCTTTCTTT	CASSLVTEAFF
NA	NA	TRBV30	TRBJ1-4	TGTGCCTGGACACCAGCGAGGGAAAAACTGTTTTTT	CAWTPAREKLFF
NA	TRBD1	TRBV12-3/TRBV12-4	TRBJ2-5	TGTGCCAGCAGTTTAATGGGACAGCAAGAGACCCAGTACTTC	CASSLMGQQETQYF
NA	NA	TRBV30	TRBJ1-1	TGTGCTCGGGGGGAGCTGAACACTGAAGCTTTCTTT	CARGELNTEAFF
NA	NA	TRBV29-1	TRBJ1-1	TGCAGCGTTCAATCTACGGGAATGGGACGTGAAGCTTTCTTT	CSVQSTGMGREAFF
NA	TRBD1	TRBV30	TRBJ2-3	TGTGCCTATGGACAGGGGGCTGGCACAGATACGCAGTATTTT	CAYGQGAGTDTQYF
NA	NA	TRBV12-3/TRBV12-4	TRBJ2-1	TGTGCCAGCAGTTTGATTGCGGGACGTTCCTACAATGAGCAGTTCTTC	CASSLIAGRSYNEQFF
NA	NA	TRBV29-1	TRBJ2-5	TGCAGCGTTAGGCCCGAGGGTGGGGAGACCCAGTACTTC	CSVRPEGGETQYF
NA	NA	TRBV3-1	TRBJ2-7	TGTGCCAGCAGCCAGAGACAGAGTTACTACGAGCAGTACTTC	CASSQRQSYYEQYF
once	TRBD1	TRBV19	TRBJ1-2	TGTGCCAGTAGTATTGAACCCAGAACCGGGACAGGGGACACCTTC	CASSIEPRTGTGDTF
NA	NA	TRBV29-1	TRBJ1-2	TGCAGCGTCGAAAGACCGGGGAACTATGGCTACACCTTC	CSVERPGNYGYTF
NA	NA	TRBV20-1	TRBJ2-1	TGCAGTGCAAGCAGGGGTACCTACAATGAGCAGTTCTTC	CSASRGTYNEQFF
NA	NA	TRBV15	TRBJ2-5	TGTGCCACCAGCAGAGATGGCGAGACCCAGTACTTC	CATSRDGETQYF
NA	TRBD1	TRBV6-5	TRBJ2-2	TGTGCCAGCAGTTTCCTCTCCGGGACAGAGAACACCGGGGAGCTGTTTTTT	CASSFLSGTENTGELFF
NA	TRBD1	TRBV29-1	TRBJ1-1	TGCAGCGTGTCCGGGACAGGGGGGGCTGAAGCTTTCTTT	CSVSGTGGAEAFF
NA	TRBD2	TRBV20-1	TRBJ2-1	TGCAGTGCTAGAAAACCCGCCGGGAGGGCAAATGAGCAGTTCTTC	CSARKPAGRANEQFF
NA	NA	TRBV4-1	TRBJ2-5	TGCGCCAGCAGCCGACAACAGTACCAAGAGACCCAGTACTTC	CASSRQQYQETQYF
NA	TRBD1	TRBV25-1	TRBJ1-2	TGTGCCAGCAGTGATCACGCCCAGGGGGTCTATGGCTACACCTTC	CASSDHAQGVYGYTF
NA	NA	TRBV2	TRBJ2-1	TGTGCCAGCAGTGAAGAGGCAGGTCTAAGGAATGAGCAGTTCTTC	CASSEEAGLRNEQFF
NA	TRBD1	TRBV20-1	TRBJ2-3	TGCAGTGCTAGTTCTCCAGGGGGTACGCAGTATTTT	CSASSPGGTQYF
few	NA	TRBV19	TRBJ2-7	TGTGCCAGTAGTCGGGACCGGGGATCCTACGAGCAGTACTTC	CASSRDRGSYEQYF
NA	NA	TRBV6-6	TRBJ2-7	TGTGCCAGCAGCCCCCGGTACGAGCAGTACTTC	CASSPRYEQYF
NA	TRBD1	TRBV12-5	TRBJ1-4	TGTGCTAGTGGTTCTACATGGACAGGAACTAATGAAAAACTGTTTTTT	CASGSTWTGTNEKLFF
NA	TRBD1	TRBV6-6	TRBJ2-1	TGTGCCAGCAGGTTGACAGGGGAGAAAGGGCAGTTCTTC	CASRLTGEKGQFF
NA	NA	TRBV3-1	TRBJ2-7	TGTGCCAGCAGCCAATCCAGGTCCTACGAGCAGTACTTC	CASSQSRSYEQYF
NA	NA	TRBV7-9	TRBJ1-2	TGTGCCAGCAGCCCCCACGAGTACTATGGCTACACCTTC	CASSPHEYYGYTF
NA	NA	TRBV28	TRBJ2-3	TGTGCCAGCAGTTACTCCTCGGGGCGGGCAGATACGCAGTATTTT	CASSYSSGRADTQYF
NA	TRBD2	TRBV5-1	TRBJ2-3	TGCGCCAGCAGCTTGACTAGCGGGAGAACAGATACGCAGTATTTT	CASSLTSGRTDTQYF
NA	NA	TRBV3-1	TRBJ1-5	TGTGCCAGCAGCCCTGGGAGGGGCCAGCCCCAGCATTTT	CASSPGRGQPQHF
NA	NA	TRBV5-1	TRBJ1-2	TGCGCCAGCAGCCTCCTCACGGGCGCAGGGAACTATGGCTACACCTTC	CASSLLTGAGNYGYTF
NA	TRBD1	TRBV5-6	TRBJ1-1	TGTGCCAGCAGCTTGGGATACAGGGGATACACTGAAGCTTTCTTT	CASSLGYRGYTEAFF
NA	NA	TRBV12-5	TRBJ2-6	TGTGCTAGTGGTTTGGTACGCGGCTCTGGGGCCAACGTCCTGACTTTC	CASGLVRGSGANVLTF
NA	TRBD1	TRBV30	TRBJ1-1	TGTGCCTGGAGTGCCTCGACAGGGGAGGCTGAAGCTTTCTTT	CAWSASTGEAEAFF
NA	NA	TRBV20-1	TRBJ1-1	TGCAGTGCTAAAGGGAGGTTGAACACTGAAGCTTTCTTT	CSAKGRLNTEAFF
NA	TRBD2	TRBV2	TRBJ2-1	TGTGCCAGCAGTCTAGCGGGAGATCTCTACAATGAGCAGTTCTTC	CASSLAGDLYNEQFF
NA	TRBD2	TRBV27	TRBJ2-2	TGTGCCAGCAGTTGGGGCACTAGCGGACGGACCGGGGAGCTGTTTTTT	CASSWGTSGRTGELFF
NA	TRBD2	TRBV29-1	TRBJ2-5	TGCAGCGGGAAACTAGCGGGAGGAGGGGAGACCCAGTACTTC	CSGKLAGGGETQYF
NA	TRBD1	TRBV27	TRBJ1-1	TGTGCCAGCAGTTTAGGCCCGGGACAGGGAAGTGCTGAAGCTTTCTTT	CASSLGPGQGSAEAFF
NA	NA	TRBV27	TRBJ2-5	TGTGCCACCGCCGGGGATAGCGAGCAAGAGACCCAGTACTTC	CATAGDSEQETQYF
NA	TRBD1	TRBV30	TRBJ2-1	TGTGCCTGGATCCAGGGGGCTTTCAATGAGCAGTTCTTC	CAWIQGAFNEQFF
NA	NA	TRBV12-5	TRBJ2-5	TGTGCTAGTGGGGAGTGGGGAGAGACCCAGTACTTC	CASGEWGETQYF
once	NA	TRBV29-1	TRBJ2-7	TGCAGCGTAGGGGACTTTTACGAGCAGTACTTC	CSVGDFYEQYF